The next 13 T cell receptor beta chains were all read from a single sample in a study of T-cell reconstitution after alpha-beta-depleted transplantation in children. Molecular barcoding with unique molecular identifiers was used for the TCRbeta library. Using its own MiXCR run on the PCR reads, TCRdb lists one record per CDR3 protein. In the table there are about 900,000 distinct CDR3 sequences, roughly 31% of which are singletons. The sample was PBMCs, mostly from graft donor cells, taken 360 days after TCRalphabeta/CD19-depleted stem cell transplant. The source is a boy under three years old who had a stem cell transplant for SCID, so the T cells may come from the graft donor.

This clonotype was recorded a few times. This rearrangement joins TRBV6-5 to TRBJ1-1; 8 nucleotides match TRBD1. The CDR3 extends over 16 amino acids. Per the germline V gene, CDR1 is MNHEY and CDR2 is SVGAGI. With 2 bases clipped from V and 3 bases from J, the junction kept 8 bases outside the gene matches. CDR3: CASSYTWTGRDTEAFF. CDR3 sequence (DNA): TGTGCCAGCAGTTACACCTGGACAGGGAGGGACACTGAAGCTTTCTTT.

V usage is TRBV13 and J usage is TRBJ2-1; either TRBD1 or TRBD2 may fit D (7 bases each). Germline V gives CDR1 PRHDT, CDR2 FYEKMQ (reference sequence). Between the trimmed V and J ends, which lost 5 bases and 8 bases, there was a span of 19 bases. The CDR3 contains 15 residues. CDR3 sequence: CASSAQGGAADEQFF. In DNA, the CDR3 is TGTGCCAGCAGCGCCCAGGGGGGGGCAGCGGATGAGCAGTTCTTC.

This clonotype was counted between two and nine times. This chain connects TRBV6-1 to TRBJ2-3, with TRBD2 matching 10 bases. The germline V gene encodes CDR1 MNHNS and CDR2 SASEGT. The CDR3 totals 16 residues. V lost 2 bases and J lost 4; bases outside the gene matches: 6. CDR3 protein: CASSEFSGGAADTQYF. The CDR3 nucleotides are TGTGCCAGCAGTGAATTCAGCGGGGGGGCGGCAGATACGCAGTATTTT.

The chain employs TRBV6-1 and TRBJ1-5; tentatively, D is TRBD1 (5 bases). The CDR3 loop spans 14 amino acids. The V end was cut by 10 bases, the J end by 0 bases, with 13 bases between. Germline V gene sequence: CDR1 MNHNS, CDR2 SASEGT. The CDR3 spells CATVGAHSNQPQHF. CDR3 nucleotide sequence: TGTGCCACCGTTGGGGCCCATAGCAATCAGCCCCAGCATTTT.

This clonotype has only a few counts. This chain joins TRBV29-1 and TRBJ2-3; D not certain. The length of the CDR3 is 14 residues. In germline, CDR1 is SQVTM, CDR2 ANQGSEA. The germline V and J ends were trimmed by 1 base and 2 bases, with 10 bases remaining between them. The CDR3 here is CSVEGILYTDTQYF. CDR3 bases: TGCAGCGTTGAAGGGATACTCTACACAGATACGCAGTATTTT.

The chain links TRBV4-3 to TRBJ2-4; no clear D gene. The CDR3 totals 18 residues. Germline loops: CDR1 LGHNA, CDR2 YSLEER. V was clipped by 3 bases and J by 0 bases, with 18 bases between them. This CDR3 is CASSQSYIGILAKNIQYF. CDR3 bases: TGCGCCAGCAGCCAGTCCTACATAGGGATTTTAGCCAAAAACATTCAGTACTTC.

The chain joins TRBV19 to TRBJ2-5; D not resolved. With 3 bases removed from V and 6 bases from J, the gap between germline ends came to 11 bases. The CDR3 is 13 amino acids. Germline CDR1 LNHDA, CDR2 SQIVND (reference sequence). Written as DNA, the CDR3 is TGTGCCAGTAGTATGGACCATGAGAAGACCCAGTACTTC. Translated, it gives CASSMDHEKTQYF.

The gene calls are TRBV27 and TRBJ2-1; D is perhaps TRBD1 or TRBD2 (5 bases each). The germline V gene has CDR1 MNHEY and CDR2 SMNVEV (reference sequence). Deletions cut 4 bases from V and 1 base from J, with 17 bases between. The CDR3 extends over 17 amino acids. CDR3 amino acids: CASSSGAFWGSYNEQFF. DNA of the CDR3: TGTGCCAGCAGTTCCGGGGCATTTTGGGGGTCCTACAATGAGCAGTTCTTC.

Ten or more counts support this clonotype. The chain employs TRBV5-1 and TRBJ2-7, with D perhaps matching TRBD1 (6 bases). CDR1 and CDR2 from the germline V gene are SGHRS and YFSETQ. The CDR3 loop spans 13 amino acids. Trimming removed 7 bases from V and 2 bases from J, with 13 bases in between. CDR3 amino acids: CASRQGPTYEQYF. CDR3 bases: TGCGCCAGCCGGCAGGGGCCGACCTACGAGCAGTACTTC.

This clonotype was detected once. The rearrangement joins TRBV7-9 to TRBJ2-1, with D uncertain. V was pared by 5 bases and J by 7 bases, with 15 bases between. CDR3 size: 14 residues. Germline CDR1 SEHNR, CDR2 FQNEAQ (reference sequence). The CDR3 DNA reads as TGTGCCAGCAGCCAGGCGCCTAAAGGGAATGAGCAGTTCTTC. It yields the protein CASSQAPKGNEQFF.

In this sample, this clonotype turned up a few times. The chain has TRBV5-1 and TRBJ2-7, with 9 bases that match TRBD1. The V gene end was trimmed by 4 bases and the J gene end by 7 bases; junction bases not matched to a gene: 12. CDR1 is SGHRS, CDR2 YFSETQ, per germline. The CDR3 runs to 15 residues. The chain's CDR3 is CASSPTQGAPGEQYF. The CDR3 DNA follows: TGCGCCAGCAGCCCTACACAGGGGGCGCCGGGTGAGCAGTACTTC.

This clonotype appeared a few times. CDR3: CASSSAGAVGDTQYF. CDR3 DNA: TGTGCCAGCAGTTCCGCGGGGGCTGTGGGGGATACGCAGTATTTT. The genes are TRBV12-3 or TRBV12-4 and TRBJ2-3, with D possibly being TRBD2 (7 bases). This CDR3 is built from 15 residues. Deletions cut 4 bases from V and 6 bases from J, with 17 bases between.

This clonotype was detected a few times. The chain combines TRBV29-1 with TRBJ1-1; D ambiguous. Germline-derived CDR1 and CDR2 are SQVTM and ANQGSEA. The ends were cut back, 7 bases at V and 0 bases at J, with 12 bases in the middle. This CDR3 is 13 amino acids long. Here the CDR3 reads CSAIQSVNTEAFF. In DNA, the CDR3 is TGCAGCGCCATACAGTCGGTGAACACTGAAGCTTTCTTT.